Listed below are T cell receptor beta chains from one sample, sequenced in a study of neurological immune-mediated disorders. A single record per CDR3 protein comes from TCRdb applying MiXCR to the 5' RACE reads. This table holds fewer than 85,000 distinct CDR3 sequences, 5% to 5.5% found once. Sequenced sample: PBMCs. Receptors were obtained from a woman in her 30s with multiple sclerosis. Both conserved end residues are trimmed from each CDR3.

len,v_gene,j_gene,CDR3aa
13,TRBV20-1,TRBJ1-2,SAAPQGQSNYGYT
20,TRBV5-6,TRBJ1-2,ASSSSRRGPFGTALRNYGYT
15,TRBV20-1,TRBJ2-7,SARDASGRLSTYEQY
13,TRBV5-1,TRBJ2-7,ASSLALAASYEQY
12,TRBV29-1,TRBJ2-3,SGLVRSGTDTQY
11,TRBV7-9,TRBJ1-2,ASSLRGGHGYT
10,TRBV7-8,TRBJ1-1,ASRGRSNEAF
13,TRBV5-1,TRBJ2-3,ASSFWGTLADTQY
11,TRBV20-1,TRBJ1-4,SGSDRVREKLF
13,TRBV4-1,TRBJ1-3,ASSQVMYRTETIY
12,TRBV3-1,TRBJ2-7,ASSQPGQAYEQY
14,TRBV5-1,TRBJ2-1,ASSLETGSGLVSQF
13,TRBV20-1,TRBJ1-2,SARDPGQGARGYT
13,TRBV5-1,TRBJ1-1,ASSWGRTGATEAF
12,TRBV20-1,TRBJ2-5,SAISGEYQETQY
11,TRBV5-1,TRBJ1-1,ASSFGDNTEAF
15,TRBV3-1,TRBJ2-2,ASSRVRNTGRPGELF
10,TRBV12-3/TRBV12-4,TRBJ1-2,AAGDPNYGYT
11,TRBV3-1,TRBJ1-2,ASSRIGPTAHT
15,TRBV7-3,TRBJ2-3,ASSFTAGGPGADTQY
13,TRBV5-5,TRBJ1-1,ASSLGGQGGTEAF
12,TRBV27,TRBJ2-4,ASSSTLAKNIQY
12,TRBV5-1,TRBJ2-5,ASSQQGLTETQY
14,TRBV15,TRBJ2-3,ATSIALAISTDTQY
12,TRBV20-1,TRBJ1-4,SARVGGGGEKLF
14,TRBV4-2,TRBJ2-1,ASSQDVGTSAWRQF
12,TRBV2,TRBJ2-5,ASSPAEATGTQY